This TCR beta chain was observed in a study of blood T cell repertoires in COVID-19. About the study: Whether acute or convalescent, the COVID-19 samples came from the United States, Italy and Spain. The cDNA or gDNA used as material had been derived from T cells, B-cell-depleted T cells, or PBMCs.

In the original processing: The assay estimated nucleated cells by amplifying reference gene primers. The method was immunoSEQ multiplex PCR; TCRdb's version includes in-frame clones alone and lacks a portion of them. That table is the source of V, J and clone size, and D and trimming were worked out from the DNA. The table lists about 170,000 clones, roughly four fifths of them singletons. Germline lookup yields CDR1 LGHDT and CDR2 YNNKEL (reference sequence). The CDR3 runs to 13 residues. V shed 0 bases and J shed 8 bases, with 10 bases lying between them. The sequencing sample was made of peripheral blood. The sequence was collected from a man aged 35 to 55 who had recovered from COVID-19. The chain carries TRBV3-1 (or the pseudogene TRBV3-2) and TRBJ1-2; D not certain. This CDR3 is CASSQESGLGYTF. The CDR3 DNA sequence: TGTGCCAGCAGCCAAGAGTCCGGTTTGGGCTACACCTTC.